Below are 24 T cell receptor beta chains sequenced from a single sample in a study of cytomegalovirus exposure and HLA in healthy donors. The PCR had 60 Vbeta and 13 Jbeta primers. Some clones are missing from TCRdb's copy, which holds only in-frame ones; the method was immunoSEQ multiplex PCR. The table includes around 64,000 clones, 85% to 90% detected once. What was sequenced was PBMCs. These TCRs come from a female donor in good health and CMV-seronegative.

V and J are TRBV11-1 and TRBJ2-7; 8 bases are shared with TRBD2. With V trimmed by 3 bases and J by 2 bases, 3 bases remained unmatched. CDR1 and CDR2 (germline): SGHAT, FQDESV (reference sequence). This CDR3 is 14 amino acids long. CDR3 sequence reads: CASSFGGGTYEQYF. In DNA form, the CDR3 reads TGTGCCAGCAGCTTCGGCGGGGGGACCTACGAGCAGTACTTC. The variable domain in full, completed from reference TRBV11-1 and TRBJ2-7, reads EAEVAQSPRYKITEKSQAVAFWCDPISGHATLYWYRQILGQGPELLVQFQDESVVDDSQLPKDRFSAERLKGVDSTLKIQPAELGDSAMYLCASSFGGGTYEQYFGPGTRLTVT.

This chain uses TRBV19 with TRBJ1-2; TRBD1 might be the D (6 bases). V lost 5 bases and J 0 bases, leaving 10 bases between the germline ends. The germline V gene has CDR1 LNHDA and CDR2 SQIVND (reference sequence). This CDR3 has 14 residues. The CDR3 DNA sequence: TGTGCCAGTAGTGTGGACAGCTCTAACTATGGCTACACCTTC. It is translated as CASSVDSSNYGYTF.

The rearrangement links TRBV7-8 to TRBJ1-2, with D hard to call. The CDR3 is made up of 15 amino acids. V lost 2 bases and J 3 bases, leaving 13 bases between the germline ends. Germline CDR1 SGHVS, CDR2 FQNEAQ. The CDR3 protein is CASSLRESSYYGYTF. CDR3 DNA: TGTGCCAGCAGCTTACGGGAATCCTCATACTATGGCTACACCTTC.

On this clone: A junction boundary mismatches the germline segment, possibly from a read error. The chain combines TRBV7-2 with TRBJ2-1; D possibly corresponds to TRBD2 (6 bases). The CDR3 is 11 amino acids. CDR1 and CDR2 (germline): SGHTA, FQGNSA. The CDR3 nucleotides read TGTGCCAGCAGCTTAATACCCCCGGGGGTCTTC. Translated: CASSLIPPGVF.

This chain connects TRBV19 to TRBJ2-7; a possible D gene is TRBD1 (5 bases). With 6 bases removed from V and 3 bases from J, the gap between germline ends came to 21 bases. The CDR3 consists of 16 residues. The germline CDR1 and CDR2 sequences are LNHDA and SQIVND (reference sequence). As DNA, the CDR3 is TGTGCCAGTAGATATAACTTTCCCGGCAGGGACTACGAGCAGTACTTC. Translation: CASRYNFPGRDYEQYF.

The chain is built from TRBV11-2 and TRBJ2-3; D is possibly TRBD2 (6 bases). The ends were cut back, 1 base at V and 4 bases at J, with 15 bases in the middle. This CDR3 is built from 16 residues. Germline CDR1 SGHAT, CDR2 FQNNGV. CDR3 sequence: CASSLVGRGGADTQYF. CDR3 coding DNA: TGTGCCAGCAGCTTAGTGGGTCGTGGAGGGGCAGATACGCAGTATTTT. The variable domain in full, completed from reference TRBV11-2 and TRBJ2-3, reads EAGVAQSPRYKIIEKRQSVAFWCNPISGHATLYWYQQILGQGPKLLIQFQNNGVVDDSQLPKDRFSAERLKGVDSTLKIQPAKLEDSAVYLCASSLVGRGGADTQYFGPGTRLTVL.

The chain employs TRBV7-8 and TRBJ2-7; 7 bases line up with TRBD2. The germline V gene has CDR1 SGHVS and CDR2 FQNEAQ. This CDR3 region has 14 residues. Germline trimming cut 3 bases from V and 3 bases from J; bases unmatched to any gene: 5. CDR3 loop: CASSFGGSNYEQYF. The CDR3 DNA follows: TGTGCCAGCAGCTTTGGCGGGAGTAACTACGAGCAGTACTTC.

The genes are TRBV29-1 and TRBJ2-7; 11 nucleotides align to TRBD1. CDR3 length: 12 amino acids. V lost 1 base to trimming and J lost 9 bases; unmatched junction nucleotides: 2. Germline V CDR1 and CDR2: SQVTM, ANQGSEA. The CDR3 DNA reads TGCAGCGTTGAAGTAGGGACAGGGGGGCAGTACTTC. Its translation is CSVEVGTGGQYF.

The gene calls are TRBV5-4 and TRBJ2-5; possible D gene TRBD2, 5 bases. Germline V gives CDR1 SGHNT, CDR2 YYREEE (reference sequence). This CDR3 contains 15 residues. With 0 bases removed from V and 1 base from J, the gap between germline ends came to 10 bases. In DNA form, the CDR3 reads TGTGCCAGCAGCTTGGTGTCGAGCGGCCAAGAGACCCAGTACTTC. It is translated as CASSLVSSGQETQYF.

The chain carries TRBV7-9 and TRBJ2-7; D remains unclear. Trimming pared 8 bases from V and 7 bases from J, leaving 12 bases between. CDR1 and CDR2 (germline): SEHNR, FQNEAQ (reference sequence). CDR3 length equals 11 residues. CDR3 sequence reads: CASQGGMEQYF. The CDR3 coding sequence is TGTGCCAGCCAAGGCGGTATGGAGCAGTACTTC.

This chain joins TRBV9 and TRBJ2-3, with 12 bases fitting TRBD2. Per germline, CDR1 SGDLS and CDR2 YYNGEE. The CDR3 extends over 18 amino acids. V shed 0 bases, J shed 6 bases, and the junction held 11 bases outside the gene matches. The CDR3 loop reads CASSVAIASGRGIDTQYF. The CDR3 DNA follows: TGTGCCAGCAGCGTAGCTATCGCTAGCGGGAGGGGGATTGATACGCAGTATTTT.

J is TRBJ2-1 and V is TRBV29-1, with 14 bases aligning to TRBD2. The V gene's germline CDR1 is SQVTM and CDR2 ANQGSEA. CDR3 length: 17 amino acids. J was trimmed by 9 bases and V by 4 bases; bases with no gene match: 14. The DNA for the CDR3 is TGCAGCGTTGGACACTTACGACTAGCGGGGGGGCCGGGTGAGCAGTTCTTC. Protein: CSVGHLRLAGGPGEQFF.

This chain joins TRBV10-3 and TRBJ1-1; 9 bases fit TRBD1. V lost 8 bases to trimming and J lost 8 bases; unmatched junction nucleotides: 3. The CDR3 has 11 residues. Germline CDR1 reads ENHRY; CDR2 reads SYGVKD. The CDR3 DNA reads TGTGCCATCGCAGGACAGGGGGAAGCTTTCTTT. This translates into CAIAGQGEAFF.

V gene TRBV28 combines with J gene TRBJ2-1; 7 bases fit TRBD1. The junction had 6 bases not matched to a gene; V was cut back by 3 bases and J by 10 bases. Germline values: CDR1 MDHEN, CDR2 SYDVKM. The CDR3 runs to 13 residues. CDR3 in amino acids: CASSFAGQAEQFF. As DNA, the CDR3 is TGTGCCAGCAGTTTTGCCGGACAGGCCGAGCAGTTCTTC.

For the CDR3, the DNA is TGCAGCGTTGAGGAGGGAGGCCTTTTCAGCGAGCAGTACTTC. This sequence encodes CSVEEGGLFSEQYF. V usage is TRBV29-1 and J usage is TRBJ2-7; D is perhaps TRBD2 (6 bases). The CDR3 is 14 residues long. Germline V gene sequence: CDR1 SQVTM, CDR2 ANQGSEA. V lost 3 bases and J 6 bases, leaving 18 bases between the germline ends.

This sequence joins TRBV2 and TRBJ2-7; 8 bases line up with TRBD2. Trimming at V came to 1 base and at J to 5 bases, leaving 7 bases not matched to a gene. CDR1 is SNHLY, CDR2 FYNNEI, per germline. This CDR3 is built from 15 residues. This chain's CDR3 is CASSEGSGSTNEQYF. DNA of the CDR3: TGTGCCAGCAGTGAAGGCAGCGGGAGTACCAACGAGCAGTACTTC.

The CDR3 loop is CASSAGTGINEQYF. For the CDR3, the DNA is TGTGCCAGCAGCGCCGGGACAGGGATCAACGAGCAGTACTTC. The chain links TRBV7-3 to TRBJ2-7; 9 bases fit TRBD1. The V gene end was trimmed by 5 bases and the J gene end by 5 bases; junction bases not matched to a gene: 7. The CDR3 contains 14 residues. The germline V gene has CDR1 SGHTA and CDR2 FQGTGA.

The CDR3, as DNA: TGTGCCAGCTCACCGGGGCCGCCTTCTGGGGCCAACGTCCTGACTTTC. It yields the protein CASSPGPPSGANVLTF. The genes are TRBV18 and TRBJ2-6, with D maybe TRBD1 (5 bases). The germline V and J ends were trimmed by 3 bases and 1 base, with 10 bases remaining between them. Germline V gives CDR1 KGHSH, CDR2 LQKENI. CDR3 length: 16 amino acids. The full variable domain, rest sourced from reference TRBV18 and TRBJ2-6, is NAGVMQNPRHLVRRRGQEARLRCSPMKGHSHVYWYRQLPEEGLKFMVYLQKENIIDESGMPKERFSAEFPKEGPSILRIQQVVRGDSAAYFCASSPGPPSGANVLTFGAGSRLTVL.

This chain's CDR3 is CASSPNRVSGELFF. The CDR3 DNA reads as TGTGCCAGCAGCCCCAACAGGGTTTCCGGGGAGCTGTTTTTT. The chain recombines TRBV7-3 with TRBJ2-2; tentative D call: TRBD1 (6 bases). Trimming pared 5 bases from V and 6 bases from J, leaving 13 bases between. The CDR3 length is 14 residues. Germline V CDR1 and CDR2: SGHTA, FQGTGA.

V gene TRBV7-3 combines with J gene TRBJ2-5; 9 bases line up with TRBD1. Germline-derived CDR1 and CDR2 are SGHTA and FQGTGA. The V and J ends lost 6 bases and 5 bases, in that order; junction bases with no gene match: 7. This CDR3 comprises 14 residues. The CDR3 loop reads CASSRTGVGETQYF. The CDR3 region has the DNA TGTGCCAGCAGTCGGACAGGGGTCGGGGAGACCCAGTACTTC.

The rearrangement joins TRBV15 to TRBJ2-1; 10 nucleotides line up with TRBD1. V lost 0 bases to trimming and J lost 8 bases; unmatched junction nucleotides: 4. Germline V gives CDR1 LNHNV, CDR2 YYDKDF (reference sequence). The CDR3 loop spans 15 amino acids. The DNA of the CDR3 is TGTGCCACCAGCAGAGATCGGGACAGGGGTCATGAGCAGTTCTTC. It translates to CATSRDRDRGHEQFF.

V is TRBV18 and J is TRBJ2-5; D is unclear. Near its end, the DNA agrees better with TRBJ2-7, so the J call may be wrong. Germline CDR1 reads KGHSH; CDR2 reads LQKENI. The length of the CDR3 is 16 residues. The CDR3 loop reads CASSPPVNPPPYEQYF. The CDR3 DNA reads as TGTGCCAGCTCACCACCGGTGAATCCGCCCCCATACGAGCAGTACTTC.

In this sample, this clone turned up a few times. The V gene is TRBV25-1, the J gene TRBJ2-1; TRBD1 aligns across 9 bases. V shed 5 bases and J 2 bases; nucleotides not matched to a gene: 13. CDR1 is MGHDK and CDR2 is SYGVNS in the germline V gene. CDR3 size: 18 residues. The CDR3 here is CASSLRPGTGNTYNEQFF. The CDR3 nucleotides are TGTGCCAGCAGTCTACGTCCCGGGACAGGGAACACCTACAATGAGCAGTTCTTC.

The J gene is TRBJ2-7, the V gene TRBV9; TRBD2 matches 10 bases. The V and J ends lost 0 bases and 2 bases, in that order; junction bases with no gene match: 5. CDR1 and CDR2 from the germline V gene are SGDLS and YYNGEE. CDR3 length equals 16 residues. CDR3 protein: CASSVEGLADPYEQYF. CDR3 bases: TGTGCCAGCAGCGTAGAAGGACTAGCGGATCCCTACGAGCAGTACTTC.